Listed here are 30 T cell receptor beta chains from one sample, sequenced in a study of beta chain features in type 1 diabetes. The investigators reverse transcribed all of the isolated RNA, so they sequenced expressed TCRB transcripts. Using immunoSEQ multiplex PCR, the repertoire was profiled, and TCRdb retains in-frame clones only, with some absent. The data contain 450,000 to 550,000 clones, around 28% of them seen just once; the ten biggest clones take up around 0.065%. What was sequenced was naive CD4+ T cells from blood. All receptors derive from a man aged 18 to 29 in good health.

The rearrangement links TRBV23-1 to TRBJ1-5, with D possibly TRBD1 on 5 matching bases. TRBV23-1 qualifies as an ORF whose function is uncertain. The CDR3 spans 13 residues. V was trimmed by 8 bases and J by 5 bases, leaving 13 bases between them. In nucleotides, the CDR3 is TGCGCCAGCCCACGGGAAGGGGATCAGCCCCAGCATTTT. This sequence encodes CASPREGDQPQHF.

The CDR3, as DNA: TGTGCCAGCAGCGTAGGCAGGGGGCGAGGTTCCTACGAGCAGTACTTC. Its protein is CASSVGRGRGSYEQYF. The V and J genes are TRBV9 and TRBJ2-7; 8 bases align to TRBD1. The CDR3 contains 16 residues. The trim removed 0 bases at V and 1 base at J, leaving 6 bases unmatched. Germline V CDR1 and CDR2: SGDLS, YYNGEE.

CDR3 nucleotides: TGTGCCAGCAGTGACGCGAGGACAGATGACATTCAGTACTTC. Translating it yields CASSDARTDDIQYF. The V and J genes are TRBV25-1 and TRBJ2-4; tentative D call: TRBD1 (6 bases). Germline CDR1 and CDR2: MGHDK and SYGVNS. The CDR3 covers 14 residues. The V gene lost 3 bases and the J gene lost 8 bases, with 14 bases spanning the gap.

The CDR3 DNA reads as TGTGCCACCAGCAGAGATTTAGGCGGGATCTACGAGCAGTACTTC. Residues: CATSRDLGGIYEQYF. The rearrangement links TRBV15 to TRBJ2-7, with D possibly matching TRBD2 (6 bases). Trimming stripped 0 bases from V and 3 bases from J, with 12 bases between. Per the germline V gene, CDR1 is LNHNV and CDR2 is YYDKDF (reference sequence). The CDR3 consists of 15 residues.

This chain links TRBV12-2 with TRBJ2-1; the D call TRBD1 from the table was never checked on the DNA. TRBV12-2 represents a pseudogene. This CDR3 has 12 amino acids. The CDR3 sequence is CASRRSQNEQFF. The CDR3 nucleotides read TGTGCAAGTCGCCGCTCCCAGAATGAGCAGTTCTTC.

This clone appeared a few times. The chain uses TRBV9 and TRBJ2-2; D gene ambiguous. Germline V gives CDR1 SGDLS, CDR2 YYNGEE. Trimming removed 0 bases at V and 4 bases at J, with 16 bases between. The CDR3 sequence is 17 residues long. The CDR3 here is CASSVELAGPSTGELFF. For the CDR3, the DNA is TGTGCCAGCAGCGTAGAATTGGCTGGACCTAGCACCGGGGAGCTGTTTTTT. Variable domain in full (rest from reference TRBV9 and TRBJ2-2): DSGVTQTPKHLITATGQRVTLRCSPRSGDLSVYWYQQSLDQGLQFLIQYYNGEERAKGNILERFSAQQFPDLHSELNLSSLELGDSALYFCASSVELAGPSTGELFFGEGSRLTVL.

This chain joins TRBV5-4 and TRBJ1-1, with D possibly matching TRBD1 (5 bases). The germline V gene has CDR1 SGHNT and CDR2 YYREEE (reference sequence). The CDR3 sequence is 14 residues long. Between the trimmed V and J ends, which lost 4 bases and 0 bases, there was a span of 10 bases. The CDR3 sequence is CASSPDSLNTEAFF. The CDR3 DNA is TGTGCCAGCAGCCCAGACAGCTTGAACACTGAAGCTTTCTTT.

This clone has just a few counts. The chain couples TRBV9 to TRBJ2-2; TRBD1 or TRBD2 may be the D gene (5 bases each). The germline V and J ends were trimmed by 0 bases and 0 bases, with 12 bases remaining between them. Germline loops: CDR1 SGDLS, CDR2 YYNGEE. The CDR3 extends over 17 amino acids. CDR3 loop: CASSVETGRSNTGELFF. The CDR3 DNA reads TGTGCCAGCAGCGTAGAAACGGGACGATCGAACACCGGGGAGCTGTTTTTT.

This clone was seen more than once but under ten times. This rearrangement joins TRBV7-2 to TRBJ1-3; unclear D gene. Germline assignment: CDR1 SGHTA and CDR2 FQGNSA. This CDR3 region has 11 residues. V was cut by 0 bases and J by 6 bases, with 0 bases left in between. The CDR3 reads CASSLANTIYF. The CDR3 bases are TGTGCCAGCAGCTTAGCAAACACCATATATTTT.

CDR3 bases: TGTGCCAGCAGCCGTCTGGGGAGCTATGGCTACACCTTC. As protein: CASSRLGSYGYTF. The chain uses TRBV5-6 and TRBJ1-2; no clear D. Trimming pared 4 bases from V and 4 bases from J, leaving 11 bases between. The CDR3 is made up of 13 amino acids. Germline assignment: CDR1 SGHDT and CDR2 YYEEEE.

The chain recombines TRBV10-3 with TRBJ2-7, with 11 bases fitting TRBD1. There are 12 residues in the CDR3. CDR1 is ENHRY and CDR2 is SYGVKD in the germline V gene. J lost 5 bases, V lost 8 bases, and 2 bases had no gene match. The DNA of the CDR3 is TGTGCCATCGGACAGGGGGCGGACGAGCAGTACTTC. Amino acids: CAIGQGADEQYF.

The CDR3 here is CASSFRLVKTQYF. The CDR3 DNA sequence: TGTGCCAGCAGCTTTAGACTAGTCAAGACCCAGTACTTC. The rearrangement joins TRBV7-8 to TRBJ2-5; possibly TRBD2 for D (6 bases). CDR1 is SGHVS and CDR2 is FQNEAQ in the germline V gene. V gave up 3 bases and J gave up 6 bases, with 11 bases separating them. The CDR3 runs to 13 residues.

This clone has just a few counts. The chain has TRBV6-5 and TRBJ1-1, with a possible D match to TRBD1 (6 bases). The V gene lost 7 bases and the J gene lost 6 bases, with 9 bases spanning the gap. The CDR3 consists of 11 residues. The germline gives CDR1 MNHEY, CDR2 SVGAGI. The CDR3 bases are TGTGCCAGCACCCAGGGGTCTGAAGCTTTCTTT. This encodes CASTQGSEAFF.

The V and J genes are TRBV5-1 and TRBJ2-5; D ambiguous. Germline CDR1 is SGHRS and CDR2 is YFSETQ. The CDR3 sequence is 13 residues long. Trimming stripped 6 bases from V and 5 bases from J, with 14 bases between. CDR3 residues: CASNPIDVETQYF. The DNA of the CDR3 is TGCGCCAGCAACCCCATTGACGTGGAGACCCAGTACTTC.

The CDR3 spells CSVRRALMEEQFF. The CDR3 DNA is TGCAGCGTGCGGCGGGCTCTGATGGAAGAGCAGTTCTTC. This chain connects TRBV29-1 to TRBJ2-1; TRBD2 might be the D (5 bases). This CDR3 has 13 residues. CDR1 is SQVTM, CDR2 ANQGSEA, per germline. The ends were cut back, 6 bases at V and 10 bases at J, with 19 bases in the middle.

The chain recombines TRBV2 with TRBJ2-5; D remains unclear. Germline-derived CDR1 and CDR2 are SNHLY and FYNNEI. CDR3 size: 13 residues. Trimming removed 7 bases from V and 2 bases from J, with 11 bases in between. CDR3 nucleotide sequence: TGTGCCAGCATCGGCGGTACACAAGAGACCCAGTACTTC. It yields the protein CASIGGTQETQYF.

This clone was counted only a few times. The genes are TRBV29-1 and TRBJ2-1; TRBD2 might be the D (6 bases). Per the germline V gene, CDR1 is SQVTM and CDR2 is ANQGSEA. The length of the CDR3 is 14 residues. Trimming stripped 7 bases from V and 9 bases from J, with 22 bases between. CDR3 nucleotides: TGCAGCGGGAAGTTGGCCGGGAGAATGTTTGAGCAGTTCTTC. Its translation is CSGKLAGRMFEQFF.

The V gene is TRBV4-3, the J gene TRBJ2-7, with 13 positions matching TRBD2. The CDR3 has 14 amino acids. The germline V gene encodes CDR1 LGHNA and CDR2 YSLEER. V lost 4 bases, J lost 5 bases, and 2 bases stayed unmatched. For the CDR3, the DNA is TGCGCCAGCAGCCGCGGACTAGCGGGGGACGAGCAGTACTTC. Amino acids: CASSRGLAGDEQYF.

This rearrangement joins TRBV7-9 to TRBJ2-1; 7 bases align to TRBD1. The CDR3 runs 14 residues. V was pared by 5 bases and J by 4 bases, with 5 bases of the junction left unmatched. Looked up from germline, CDR1 is SEHNR and CDR2 is FQNEAQ (reference sequence). The CDR3 DNA reads TGTGCCAGCAGCCCCCGGGACAGATACAATGAGCAGTTCTTC. It specifies CASSPRDRYNEQFF.

This clone was counted between two and nine times. V gene TRBV30 combines with J gene TRBJ2-5; no firm D call. The CDR3 runs 13 residues. Deletions cut 8 bases from V and 0 bases from J, with 13 bases between. CDR1 and CDR2 (germline): GTSNPN, SVGIG (reference sequence). The CDR3 coding sequence is TGTGCCGGCCAAAGACCGAACCAAGAGACCCAGTACTTC. This encodes CAGQRPNQETQYF. Full variable domain (remainder filled in from reference TRBV30 and TRBJ2-5): SQTIHQWPATLVQPVGSPLSLECTVEGTSNPNLYWYRQAAGRGLQLLFYSVGIGQISSEVPQNLSASRPQDRQFILSSKKLLLSDSGFYLCAGQRPNQETQYFGPGTRLLVL.

This sequence joins TRBV30 and TRBJ2-5; TRBD1 or TRBD2 may be the D gene (6 bases each). The V end lost 0 bases, the J end lost 4 bases, and 12 bases lay between the germline ends. This CDR3 spans 14 amino acids. Germline assignment: CDR1 GTSNPN and CDR2 SVGIG (reference sequence). In DNA form, the CDR3 reads TGTGCCTGGAGTGTTGGGGGGCTGAGAGAGACCCAGTACTTC. As protein: CAWSVGGLRETQYF.

This clone was counted a few times. J is TRBJ2-7 and V is TRBV30; a possible D gene is TRBD2 (6 bases). Germline V CDR1 and CDR2: GTSNPN, SVGIG (reference sequence). The CDR3 totals 13 residues. Trimming took 2 bases from V and 2 from J, leaving 10 bases between them. CDR3: CAWSSGVPYEQYF. Here the CDR3 DNA reads TGTGCCTGGAGTTCGGGGGTGCCCTACGAGCAGTACTTC. The variable domain in full, with the rest retrieved from reference TRBV30 and TRBJ2-7, is SQTIHQWPATLVQPVGSPLSLECTVEGTSNPNLYWYRQAAGRGLQLLFYSVGIGQISSEVPQNLSASRPQDRQFILSSKKLLLSDSGFYLCAWSSGVPYEQYFGPGTRLTVT.

This clone has just a few counts. The CDR3 nucleotides are TGTGCCAGCAGCTTGATGGGGGCGCTGGGGCAGCCCCAGCATTTT. It codes for CASSLMGALGQPQHF. The V gene is TRBV5-4, the J gene TRBJ1-5; weak D call: TRBD1 (6 bases). Germline values: CDR1 SGHNT, CDR2 YYREEE (reference sequence). The V end was cut by 1 base, the J end by 7 bases, with 15 bases between. This CDR3 region has 15 residues.

The V call is TRBV30, the J call TRBJ1-1; D is uncertain. CDR3 length: 14 residues. Germline CDR1 is GTSNPN and CDR2 is SVGIG (reference sequence). The ends were cut back, 0 bases at V and 0 bases at J, with 8 bases in the middle. CDR3 DNA: TGTGCCTGGAGTGTAAGGTTCATGAACACTGAAGCTTTCTTT. Amino acids: CAWSVRFMNTEAFF.

This clone was observed a handful of times. The rearrangement links TRBV16 to TRBJ1-4; no definite D call. The V end was cut by 2 bases, the J end by 0 bases, with 10 bases between. Germline V gene data show CDR1 as KGHSY and CDR2 as FQNENV. The CDR3 is 16 residues long. DNA of the CDR3: TGTGCCAGCAGCCAACTCGACACTGCAACTAATGAAAAACTGTTTTTT. Translating gives CASSQLDTATNEKLFF.

The rearrangement joins TRBV14 to TRBJ2-7; D gene uncertain. The ends were cut back, 1 base at V and 3 bases at J, with 16 bases in the middle. Germline CDR1 reads SGHDN; CDR2 reads FVKESK. The CDR3 has 16 amino acids. DNA for the CDR3: TGTGCCAGCAGCCAAGGCCCATCCCTGTCCTACTACGAGCAGTACTTC. It specifies CASSQGPSLSYYEQYF. Full variable domain (rest looked up from reference TRBV14 and TRBJ2-7): EAGVTQFPSHSVIEKGQTVTLRCDPISGHDNLYWYRRVMGKEIKFLLHFVKESKQDESGMPNNRFLAERTGGTYSTLKVQPAELEDSGVYFCASSQGPSLSYYEQYFGPGTRLTVT.

This chain connects TRBV7-2 to TRBJ2-6; possibly TRBD1 or TRBD2 for D (5 bases each). The CDR3 loop spans 16 amino acids. V lost 5 bases and J 0 bases, leaving 11 bases between the germline ends. Germline values: CDR1 SGHTA, CDR2 FQGNSA. CDR3 sequence (DNA): TGTGCCAGCAGCCAGGGACCGAGCTCTGGGGCCAACGTCCTGACTTTC. This codes for CASSQGPSSGANVLTF. The whole variable domain, filled in from reference TRBV7-2 and TRBJ2-6, reads GAGVSQSPSNKVTEKGKDVELRCDPISGHTALYWYRQSLGQGLEFLIYFQGNSAPDKSGLPSDRFSAERTGGSVSTLTIQRTQQEDSAVYLCASSQGPSSGANVLTFGAGSRLTVL.

This clone was counted a few times. The rearrangement joins TRBV29-1 to TRBJ2-7, with 9 nucleotides matching TRBD2. Germline loops: CDR1 SQVTM, CDR2 ANQGSEA. Losses at the gene ends were 6 bases for V and 4 bases for J; bases not matched to a gene: 7. The CDR3 length is 13 residues. CDR3 sequence (DNA): TGCAGCGTGGGGACTAGCTCCATGTACGAGCAGTACTTC. Translation: CSVGTSSMYEQYF.

This rearrangement joins TRBV30 to TRBJ1-4; D is perhaps TRBD1 (6 bases). CDR1 is GTSNPN and CDR2 is SVGIG in the germline V gene (reference sequence). The CDR3 is 12 amino acids. V gave up 0 bases and J gave up 14 bases, with 13 bases separating them. In DNA form, the CDR3 reads TGTGCCTGGAGTGTACAGGGCGCTCGGCTGTTTTTT. It is translated as CAWSVQGARLFF.

This CDR3 is CASGEIFYEQYF. Here the CDR3 DNA reads TGTGCTAGTGGGGAAATTTTCTACGAGCAGTACTTC. This sequence joins TRBV12-5 and TRBJ2-7; D is uncertain. The V end lost 6 bases, the J end lost 3 bases, and 9 bases lay between the germline ends. CDR3 length: 12 amino acids. The germline gives CDR1 LGHNT, CDR2 FRNRAP.